These T cell receptor beta chains were read from a single sample in a study of CD8 T cells in ankylosing spondylitis. TCRdb analysed the 5' RACE reads with MiXCR anew, one entry per CDR3 protein. The top ten hold roughly 0.99% of the sample, which has nearly 350,000 distinct CDR3 sequences, 14% to 15% seen once. The sample taken for sequencing was blood, either unsorted or a sorted T cell fraction (not recorded which). The receptors here all came from a male donor with ankylosing spondylitis or in good health (not recorded which). The conserved cysteine and the conserved F or W are not part of the CDR3 here.

v_call	cdr3_length	cdr3_aa
TRBV12-3/TRBV12-4	18	ASSLKGLAGPYSFYNEQF
TRBV4-1	15	ASSQAADYKYQETQY
TRBV25-1	10	ASSQTRSEQY
TRBV5-1	11	ASSLDSPYEQY
TRBV4-1	15	ASSRSPVLGLGYEQY
TRBV5-6	13	ASSTPGQGVTEAF
TRBV20-1	10	SARDRTGEQF
TRBV12-3/TRBV12-4	13	ASSRTRGQAYEQY
TRBV11-1	12	ASSLQEGIHEQY
TRBV4-1	11	ASRNLGSGELF
TRBV2	8	ASSASRAF
TRBV29-1	13	SVGGGQGAFNEQF
TRBV3-1	13	ASSQDFSGANVLT
TRBV6-2/TRBV6-3	13	ASSSAGASGNEQF
TRBV12-3/TRBV12-4	13	ASRPPGTGYNEQF
TRBV12-3/TRBV12-4	14	ASSPGWQHLWGEQF
TRBV7-2	10	ASSLSRDEQF
TRBV5-6	13	ASSRPGQGAETQY